What follows are 20 T cell receptor beta chains derived from one specimen sequenced in a study of blood T cells in healthy people across ages. Primers used in a second PCR of about 7 to 12 cycles were a sample-barcoded 5' primer and a J-beta primer mix. MiXCR, applied by TCRdb to the 5' RACE reads, yields one record per CDR3 protein. This table has fewer than 900,000 distinct CDR3 sequences, 35% to 45% appearing once. Sequencing was carried out using blood. Every receptor here comes from a woman aged 60-75 years in good health.

V gene TRBV6-2 or TRBV6-3 combines with J gene TRBJ2-7; D is unresolved. CDR1 and CDR2 (germline): MNHEY, SVGEGT. The CDR3 length is 15 residues. The V gene lost 6 bases and the J gene lost 3 bases, with 18 bases spanning the gap. CDR3 bases: TGTGCCAGCAGCAGAGATGGTTCGGGCAACTACGAGCAGTACTTC. As protein: CASSRDGSGNYEQYF.

As for this clonotype: A much larger clone differs by one base, so this may be a read error. The genes are TRBV7-3 and TRBJ2-1, with D possibly matching TRBD2 (6 bases). CDR1 is SGHTA, CDR2 FQGTGA, per germline. CDR3 length: 15 amino acids. CDR3 nucleotides: TGTGCCAGCAGCCCGGCGGGGAGAACTTACAATGGGCAGTTCTTC. Translation: CASSPAGRTYNGQFF.

As regards this clonotype: Sequence at one end of the junction differs from germline and may be a read error. The gene calls are TRBV18 and TRBJ2-1; TRBD1 might be the D (6 bases). This CDR3 is 15 amino acids long. From germline, CDR1 is KGHSH and CDR2 LQKENI. The chain's CDR3 is CAGSPWQGSNNEQFF. The CDR3 DNA follows: TGTGCCGGCTCACCATGGCAGGGGTCCAACAATGAGCAGTTCTTC.

The CDR3 nucleotides are TGTGCCAGCAGGCCAGGGAATTCACATACTCATGAAAAACTGTTTTTT. It specifies CASRPGNSHTHEKLFF. The chain carries TRBV25-1 and TRBJ1-4, with D possibly being TRBD1 (5 bases). The CDR3 loop spans 16 amino acids. V gave up 6 bases and J gave up 6 bases, with 20 bases separating them. Germline CDR1 is MGHDK and CDR2 is SYGVNS. The full variable domain, rest sourced from reference TRBV25-1 and TRBJ1-4, is EADIYQTPRYLVIGTGKKITLECSQTMGHDKMYWYQQDPGMELHLIHYSYGVNSTEKGDLSSESTVSRIRTEHFPLTLESARPSHTSQYLCASRPGNSHTHEKLFFGSGTQLSVL.

This clonotype was observed a few times. This chain connects TRBV9 to TRBJ1-1; no reliable D call. The CDR3 spans 14 residues. Between the trimmed V and J ends, which lost 0 bases and 7 bases, there was a span of 13 bases. CDR1 and CDR2 (germline): SGDLS, YYNGEE. As DNA, the CDR3 is TGTGCCAGCAGCGTAGGAAGTGGGAGTTTTGAAGCTTTCTTT. It is translated as CASSVGSGSFEAFF. Full variable domain (outside the CDR3, taken from reference TRBV9 and TRBJ1-1): DSGVTQTPKHLITATGQRVTLRCSPRSGDLSVYWYQQSLDQGLQFLIQYYNGEERAKGNILERFSAQQFPDLHSELNLSSLELGDSALYFCASSVGSGSFEAFFGQGTRLTVV.

This clonotype came up many times. This chain joins TRBV7-2 and TRBJ2-3; a possible D gene is TRBD2 (6 bases). Germline assignment: CDR1 SGHTA and CDR2 FQGNSA. The CDR3 is 14 amino acids. The ends were cut back, 5 bases at V and 4 bases at J, with 13 bases in the middle. The CDR3 DNA sequence: TGTGCCAGCAGCGTATCTAGCGTCCCAGATACGCAGTATTTT. This sequence encodes CASSVSSVPDTQYF.

This clonotype was picked up a small number of times. The chain combines TRBV12-3 or TRBV12-4 with TRBJ1-5; 7 nucleotides match TRBD1. The CDR3 runs 13 residues. V shed 6 bases and J 5 bases; nucleotides not matched to a gene: 4. The DNA for the CDR3 is TGTGCCAGCAGCCGGGACAGTTATCAGCCCCAGCATTTT. Protein: CASSRDSYQPQHF.

This clonotype has a handful of counts. CDR3 in amino acids: CASSHLTPGLAGAYEQYF. CDR3 bases: TGTGCCAGCAGCCACCTAACCCCAGGACTAGCGGGAGCGTACGAGCAGTACTTC. The rearrangement joins TRBV4-2 to TRBJ2-7, with 13 bases aligning to TRBD2. This CDR3 spans 18 amino acids. Germline lookup yields CDR1 LGHNA and CDR2 YNFKEQ. The V and J ends lost 3 bases and 4 bases, in that order; junction bases with no gene match: 12.

Worth noting for this clonotype: The germline gene is not matched at one end of the junction; a read error may be the cause. The rearrangement uses TRBV7-9 and TRBJ2-1; the D gene is possibly TRBD2 (7 bases). The CDR3 sequence is 15 residues long. Germline CDR1 and CDR2: SEHNR and FQNEAQ (reference sequence). In DNA form, the CDR3 reads TGTGTCAGCAGCTTGACGGGGGGCCTTAGCAATGAGCAGTTCTTC. The encoded protein is CVSSLTGGLSNEQFF.

V is TRBV10-3 and J is TRBJ2-1; possibly TRBD1 or TRBD2 for D (5 bases each). The CDR3 spans 14 residues. Germline CDR1 and CDR2: ENHRY and SYGVKD. V lost 8 bases and J 5 bases, leaving 16 bases between the germline ends. The CDR3 DNA sequence: TGTGCCATCGGGGTGAGGGGAATGGACAATGAGCAGTTCTTC. Translation: CAIGVRGMDNEQFF.

This rearrangement joins TRBV7-9 to TRBJ2-4, with 13 positions matching TRBD2. The J call may be wrong; the DNA end is better matched by TRBJ2-7. The CDR3 covers 16 residues. Germline-derived CDR1 and CDR2 are SEHNR and FQNEAQ (reference sequence). Here the CDR3 reads CASSPGLAGTAYEQYF. The CDR3 DNA sequence: TGTGCCAGCAGCCCGGGACTAGCGGGAACGGCCTACGAGCAGTACTTC.

This clonotype was counted many times. The chain employs TRBV20-1 and TRBJ2-7; 14 nucleotides line up with TRBD2. This CDR3 has 16 residues. V lost 0 bases and J lost 6; bases outside the gene matches: 7. Germline values: CDR1 DFQATT, CDR2 SNEGSKA (reference sequence). CDR3 region: CSARDPGTSGSGEQYF. For the CDR3, the DNA is TGCAGTGCTAGAGATCCGGGGACTAGCGGGAGTGGCGAGCAGTACTTC.

This clonotype was counted a few times. This sequence joins TRBV5-6 and TRBJ2-7, with unresolved D. Trimming took off 4 bases at V and 7 bases at J, with 18 bases between the two ends. There are 14 residues in the CDR3. The germline V gene has CDR1 SGHDT and CDR2 YYEEEE. Written as DNA, the CDR3 is TGTGCCAGCAGCGACGGACCCACTTCGGTAGAGCAGTACTTC. It is translated as CASSDGPTSVEQYF.

The chain couples TRBV5-6 to TRBJ1-2, with TRBD1 as a possible D gene (6 bases). Trimming left V 4 bases short and J 3 bases short, with 13 bases between. Germline values: CDR1 SGHDT, CDR2 YYEEEE. The CDR3 totals 14 residues. The CDR3 here is CASSRGTRYYGYTF. CDR3 coding DNA: TGTGCCAGCAGCCGTGGGACACGGTACTATGGCTACACCTTC.

As regards this clonotype: The germline gene is not matched at one end of the junction; a read error may be the cause. This chain uses TRBV20-1 with TRBJ2-1, with TRBD2 matching over 11 bases. CDR1 DFQATT and CDR2 SNEGSKA come from the germline V gene (reference sequence). The CDR3 sequence is 16 residues long. This chain's CDR3 is CSARDILAGGGYEQFF. The CDR3 coding sequence is TGCAGCGCTAGAGATATTCTAGCGGGGGGCGGCTACGAGCAGTTCTTC.

The chain is built from TRBV5-1 and TRBJ2-3, with D possibly matching TRBD2 (5 bases). CDR1 is SGHRS and CDR2 is YFSETQ in the germline V gene. The CDR3 runs to 13 residues. V was pared by 5 bases and J by 1 base, with 8 bases between. The chain's CDR3 is CASRDLRTDTQYF. The CDR3 DNA follows: TGCGCCAGCAGGGACTTACGCACAGATACGCAGTATTTT.

This clonotype occurred a few times. This chain connects TRBV10-1 to TRBJ2-5, with D unclear. From germline, CDR1 is WNHNN and CDR2 SYGVQD (reference sequence). The V end was cut by 2 bases, the J end by 0 bases, with 1 base between. This CDR3 contains 12 residues. CDR3 loop: CASSEDQETQYF. The CDR3 DNA reads TGCGCCAGCAGTGAGGACCAAGAGACCCAGTACTTC.

This clonotype was found a few times. The chain links TRBV25-1 to TRBJ1-5; D unresolved. The CDR3 covers 14 residues. Germline V gene data show CDR1 as MGHDK and CDR2 as SYGVNS. V was pared by 2 bases and J by 0 bases, with 5 bases between. The chain's CDR3 is CASSEGSSNQPQHF. The CDR3 nucleotides read TGTGCCAGCAGTGAAGGCAGTAGCAATCAGCCCCAGCATTTT. The complete variable domain, with remaining parts taken from reference TRBV25-1 and TRBJ1-5, reads EADIYQTPRYLVIGTGKKITLECSQTMGHDKMYWYQQDPGMELHLIHYSYGVNSTEKGDLSSESTVSRIRTEHFPLTLESARPSHTSQYLCASSEGSSNQPQHFGDGTRLSIL.

This clonotype was counted between two and nine times. The chain combines TRBV7-2 with TRBJ1-6; 11 bases fit TRBD1. The CDR3 sequence is 15 residues long. The germline V gene encodes CDR1 SGHTA and CDR2 FQGNSA. Unmatched junction bases numbered 4, after V lost 0 bases and J lost 12 bases. The CDR3 sequence: CASSLAGTGGVPLHF. The CDR3 bases are TGTGCCAGCAGCTTAGCTGGGACAGGGGGAGTACCCCTCCACTTT. The whole variable domain, filled in from reference TRBV7-2 and TRBJ1-6, reads GAGVSQSPSNKVTEKGKDVELRCDPISGHTALYWYRQSLGQGLEFLIYFQGNSAPDKSGLPSDRFSAERTGGSVSTLTIQRTQQEDSAVYLCASSLAGTGGVPLHFGNGTRLTVT.

V usage is TRBV20-1 and J usage is TRBJ2-1; D is perhaps TRBD2 (6 bases). The CDR3 consists of 11 residues. Germline loops: CDR1 DFQATT, CDR2 SNEGSKA (reference sequence). V shed 6 bases and J shed 7 bases, with 10 bases lying between them. The CDR3 is CSAARENEQFF. CDR3 nucleotides: TGCAGTGCGGCTCGGGAGAATGAGCAGTTCTTC.